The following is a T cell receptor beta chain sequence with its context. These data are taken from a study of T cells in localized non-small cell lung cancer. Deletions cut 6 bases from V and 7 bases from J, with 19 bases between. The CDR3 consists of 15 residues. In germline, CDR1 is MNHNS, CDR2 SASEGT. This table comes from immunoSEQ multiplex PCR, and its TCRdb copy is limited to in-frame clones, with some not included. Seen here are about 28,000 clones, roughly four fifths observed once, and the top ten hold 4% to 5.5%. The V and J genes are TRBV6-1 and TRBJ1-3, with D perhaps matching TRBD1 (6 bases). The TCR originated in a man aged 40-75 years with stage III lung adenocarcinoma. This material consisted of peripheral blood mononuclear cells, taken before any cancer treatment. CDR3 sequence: CASSQPQGYPNTIYF. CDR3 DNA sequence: TGTGCCAGCAGCCAACCGCAGGGGTATCCGAACACCATATATTTT.